One sample yielded the 31 T cell receptor beta chains listed below, sequenced in a study of blood T cell repertoires in COVID-19. Sequencing was performed with immunoSEQ multiplex PCR; in TCRdb, only in-frame clones are kept and a portion is missing. The sample yields some 280,000 clones, around 85% seen once. Sequencing input: peripheral blood. The receptors derive from a woman in her forties or fifties with active or convalescent COVID-19.

In the case of this clone: At the DNA level, this CDR3 is encoded by other sequences in the same sample as well. V usage is TRBV28 and J usage is TRBJ1-5; D possibly corresponds to TRBD1 (5 bases). Trimming shortened V by 3 bases and J by 4 bases, and 16 bases separated the two germline ends. Germline CDR1 and CDR2: MDHEN and SYDVKM. This CDR3 comprises 16 residues. The CDR3 region is CASSFLGGGSNQPQHF. As DNA, the CDR3 is TGTGCCAGCAGTTTTCTAGGCGGGGGATCGAATCAGCCCCAGCATTTT.

The rearrangement links TRBV7-2 to TRBJ2-3; D possibly corresponds to TRBD2 (5 bases). Deletions cut 1 base from V and 3 bases from J, with 11 bases between. Germline CDR1 SGHTA, CDR2 FQGNSA. There are 15 residues in the CDR3. CDR3 residues: CASSLETISTDTQYF. The CDR3 DNA follows: TGTGCCAGCAGCTTAGAGACTATCTCGACAGATACGCAGTATTTT.

The chain uses TRBV9 and TRBJ1-5; D remains unclear. This CDR3 spans 14 amino acids. V lost 0 bases to trimming and J lost 2 bases, with 6 bases between them. Germline V lookup: CDR1 SGDLS, CDR2 YYNGEE. CDR3 protein: CASSVGGGNQPQHF. The CDR3 coding sequence is TGTGCCAGCAGCGTAGGCGGGGGCAATCAGCCCCAGCATTTT. The full variable domain, completed using reference TRBV9 and TRBJ1-5, is DSGVTQTPKHLITATGQRVTLRCSPRSGDLSVYWYQQSLDQGLQFLIQYYNGEERAKGNILERFSAQQFPDLHSELNLSSLELGDSALYFCASSVGGGNQPQHFGDGTRLSIL.

The V gene is TRBV5-1, the J gene TRBJ1-1; D might be TRBD1 (5 bases). Germline CDR1 SGHRS, CDR2 YFSETQ. The CDR3 length is 15 residues. V lost 3 bases and J 5 bases, leaving 17 bases between the germline ends. The CDR3 sequence: CASSWGDRRGTEAFF. In DNA form, the CDR3 reads TGCGCCAGCAGCTGGGGGGACCGCCGAGGAACTGAAGCTTTCTTT.

This clone was observed a single time. The V gene is TRBV5-1, the J gene TRBJ2-1, with D unclear. The V end lost 4 bases, the J end lost 1 base, and 9 bases lay between the germline ends. There are 14 residues in the CDR3. Germline CDR1 reads SGHRS; CDR2 reads YFSETQ. In DNA, the CDR3 is TGCGCCAGCAGCCAACGGGTATCCTACAATGAGCAGTTCTTC. Its protein product is CASSQRVSYNEQFF.

This chain connects TRBV19 to TRBJ1-5, with a tentative D call TRBD1 (6 bases). The germline gives CDR1 LNHDA, CDR2 SQIVND (reference sequence). Deletions cut 6 bases from V and 2 bases from J, with 17 bases between. This CDR3 spans 16 amino acids. The CDR3 here is CASRTRTGMGNQPQHF. CDR3 coding DNA: TGTGCCAGTAGGACCCGAACAGGGATGGGCAATCAGCCCCAGCATTTT.

V and J are TRBV2 and TRBJ2-4; 7 nucleotides agree with TRBD2. Germline V gene lookup returns CDR1 SNHLY and CDR2 FYNNEI. The CDR3 extends over 14 amino acids. The J segment lost 7 bases and the V segment lost 8 bases, leaving 11 bases of the junction unmatched. The CDR3, as DNA: TGTGCCAGCGACAGCGGGGCGAACGACAACATTCAGTACTTC. This encodes CASDSGANDNIQYF. Using reference TRBV2 and TRBJ2-4 for the parts outside the CDR3, the full variable domain is EPEVTQTPSHQVTQMGQEVILRCVPISNHLYFYWYRQILGQKVEFLVSFYNNEISEKSEIFDDQFSVERPDGSNFTLKIRSTKLEDSAMYFCASDSGANDNIQYFGAGTRLSVL.

The rearrangement joins TRBV27 to TRBJ1-1; D gene uncertain. The V gene's germline CDR1 is MNHEY and CDR2 SMNVEV (reference sequence). V gave up 4 bases and J gave up 8 bases, with 8 bases separating them. This CDR3 comprises 11 residues. CDR3 region: CASSSFKEAFF. The CDR3, as DNA: TGTGCCAGCAGTTCTTTTAAAGAAGCTTTCTTT.

The chain has TRBV4-1 and TRBJ2-1, with 11 positions matching TRBD1. Trimming at V came to 3 bases and at J to 5 bases, leaving 18 bases not matched to a gene. This CDR3 is built from 20 residues. Germline V lookup: CDR1 MGHRA, CDR2 YSYEKL. CDR3 residues: CASSHPPGTGGRRSNNEQFF. The CDR3 nucleotides read TGCGCCAGCAGCCATCCACCGGGGACAGGGGGTCGGCGGTCCAACAATGAGCAGTTCTTC.

The chain carries TRBV10-3 and TRBJ1-2; 7 bases agree with TRBD1. Germline lookup yields CDR1 ENHRY and CDR2 SYGVKD. V shed 6 bases and J 8 bases; nucleotides not matched to a gene: 6. This CDR3 has 12 amino acids. CDR3 loop: CAIRVTGEGYTF. CDR3 sequence (DNA): TGTGCCATCAGAGTAACAGGGGAAGGCTACACCTTC.

This sequence joins TRBV5-4 and TRBJ1-6; 9 nucleotides line up with TRBD1. After removal of 4 bases from V and 9 bases from J, the junction contained 2 bases not matched to a gene. Per the germline V gene, CDR1 is SGHNT and CDR2 is YYREEE (reference sequence). The CDR3 has 13 residues. The CDR3 DNA reads TGTGCCAGCAGCCAGGACAGGGGTTCACCCCTCCACTTT. Amino acids: CASSQDRGSPLHF. Drawing the rest from reference TRBV5-4 and TRBJ1-6, the complete variable domain is ETGVTQSPTHLIKTRGQQVTLRCSSQSGHNTVSWYQQALGQGPQFIFQYYREEENGRGNFPPRFSGLQFPNYSSELNVNALELDDSALYLCASSQDRGSPLHFGNGTRLTVT.

This sequence joins TRBV6-2 or TRBV6-3 and TRBJ2-5; 8 bases are a match to TRBD2. The CDR3 sequence is 17 residues long. Trimming at V came to 5 bases and at J to 5 bases, leaving 16 bases not matched to a gene. The V gene's germline CDR1 is MNHEY and CDR2 SVGEGT. For the CDR3, the DNA is TGTGCCAGCAGTCCGGGACTAGGGAACCCCCTTTGGGAGACCCAGTACTTC. Amino acids: CASSPGLGNPLWETQYF.

V usage is TRBV18 and J usage is TRBJ1-3, with 7 positions matching TRBD1. Germline V CDR1 and CDR2: KGHSH, LQKENI. The CDR3 is 14 residues long. V lost 3 bases and J lost 4; bases outside the gene matches: 3. The CDR3 protein is CASSPSGQGNTIYF. CDR3 bases: TGTGCCAGCTCACCCTCGGGACAGGGAAACACCATATATTTT.

The chain employs TRBV7-9 and TRBJ2-1; 11 nucleotides match TRBD2. The V and J ends lost 5 bases and 6 bases, in that order; junction bases with no gene match: 12. The CDR3 is 17 residues long. Germline-derived CDR1 and CDR2 are SEHNR and FQNEAQ (reference sequence). CDR3 DNA: TGTGCCAGCAGCACGTACAGGGGACTAGCGGAAACCAATGAGCAGTTCTTC. It yields the protein CASSTYRGLAETNEQFF.

V usage is TRBV25-1 and J usage is TRBJ1-1; no reliable D call. Germline V gene sequence: CDR1 MGHDK, CDR2 SYGVNS. V dropped 1 base and J dropped 2 bases, with 8 bases sitting between them. The CDR3 consists of 14 residues. The CDR3 reads CASSEWGGNTEAFF. In nucleotides, the CDR3 is TGTGCCAGCAGTGAATGGGGAGGAAACACTGAAGCTTTCTTT.

The genes are TRBV19 and TRBJ1-5; D perhaps matches TRBD1 (6 bases). V was pared by 7 bases and J by 1 base, with 20 bases between. The CDR3 has 17 amino acids. Germline V CDR1 and CDR2: LNHDA, SQIVND (reference sequence). The CDR3 DNA is TGTGCCAGTACCACCTTAGGGGGGGGGTCGAGCAATCAGCCCCAGCATTTT. Amino acid sequence: CASTTLGGGSSNQPQHF.

This chain links TRBV5-6 with TRBJ1-1; 8 positions agree with TRBD1. Germline V gives CDR1 SGHDT, CDR2 YYEEEE. The CDR3 is 12 amino acids. J was trimmed by 5 bases and V by 5 bases; bases with no gene match: 2. CDR3 protein: CASSTGGTEAFF. The CDR3 bases are TGTGCCAGCAGTACAGGGGGAACTGAAGCTTTCTTT. The full variable domain, in which reference TRBV5-6 and TRBJ1-1 provide the parts outside the CDR3, is DAGVTQSPTHLIKTRGQQVTLRCSPKSGHDTVSWYQQALGQGPQFIFQYYEEEERQRGNFPDRFSGHQFPNYSSELNVNALLLGDSALYLCASSTGGTEAFFGQGTRLTVV.

The chain combines TRBV7-8 with TRBJ1-1; D gene unclear. CDR1 is SGHVS and CDR2 is FQNEAQ in the germline V gene. The V gene lost 5 bases and the J gene lost 0 bases, with 16 bases spanning the gap. The CDR3 has 16 residues. The DNA of the CDR3 is TGTGCCAGCAGCCCCAGTCGGGGAGGAATGAACACTGAAGCTTTCTTT. The encoded protein is CASSPSRGGMNTEAFF.

The J gene is TRBJ2-7, the V gene TRBV4-2, with TRBD2 matching 13 bases. This CDR3 is built from 19 residues. Germline V lookup: CDR1 LGHNA, CDR2 YNFKEQ. J lost 1 base, V lost 0 bases, and 9 bases had no gene match. CDR3 coding DNA: TGTGCCAGCAGCCAAGATCGAACTAGCGGGAGGGCCGGATCCTACGAGCAGTACTTC. Protein: CASSQDRTSGRAGSYEQYF.

V gene TRBV5-4 combines with J gene TRBJ1-2; 8 bases line up with TRBD1. V lost 5 bases and J lost 8; bases outside the gene matches: 8. Germline CDR1 and CDR2: SGHNT and YYREEE (reference sequence). CDR3 length: 13 amino acids. The CDR3 sequence: CASRKTGVDGYTF. The CDR3 region has the DNA TGTGCCAGCAGGAAGACAGGGGTCGACGGCTACACCTTC.

This clone appeared once. The chain links TRBV3-1 (or the pseudogene TRBV3-2) to TRBJ2-3; 8 bases are shared with TRBD1. This CDR3 region has 14 residues. In germline, CDR1 is LGHDT, CDR2 YNNKEL (reference sequence). V lost 6 bases and J lost 4; bases outside the gene matches: 6. The CDR3 reads CASSLGQGADTQYF. The CDR3 coding sequence is TGTGCCAGCAGTCTTGGACAGGGCGCAGATACGCAGTATTTT.

The genes are TRBV4-1 and TRBJ2-3, with 12 bases lining up with TRBD2. Losses at the gene ends were 1 base for V and 3 bases for J; bases not matched to a gene: 2. CDR3 length: 16 amino acids. Germline V gives CDR1 MGHRA, CDR2 YSYEKL. The CDR3, as DNA: TGCGCCAGCAGCCAAGGGACTAGCGGGATAACAGATACGCAGTATTTT. Translation gives CASSQGTSGITDTQYF.

CDR3 in amino acids: CASSEGQPIDAETQYF. DNA of the CDR3: TGTGCCAGTAGTGAGGGACAGCCGATAGACGCAGAGACCCAGTACTTC. The V gene is TRBV19, the J gene TRBJ2-5; 7 positions agree with TRBD1. CDR1 and CDR2 (germline): LNHDA, SQIVND (reference sequence). The CDR3 runs 16 residues. V lost 5 bases to trimming and J lost 4 bases; unmatched junction nucleotides: 13. The entire variable domain, with the rest obtained from reference TRBV19 and TRBJ2-5, is as follows: DGGITQSPKYLFRKEGQNVTLSCEQNLNHDAMYWYRQDPGQGLRLIYYSQIVNDFQKGDIAEGYSVSREKKESFPLTVTSAQKNPTAFYLCASSEGQPIDAETQYFGPGTRLLVL.

This clone was observed many times. The V gene is TRBV5-6, the J gene TRBJ1-6, with no clear D. The V gene's germline CDR1 is SGHDT and CDR2 YYEEEE. CDR3 length: 14 residues. V was shortened by 0 bases and J by 11 bases, with 12 bases between the two germline ends. CDR3 bases: TGTGCCAGCAGCTTGGGGCAGTTCCTAGCACCCCTCCACTTT. As protein: CASSLGQFLAPLHF.

CDR3 in amino acids: CASSLGTAYEQYF. The CDR3, as DNA: TGTGCCAGCAGCCTAGGGACAGCCTACGAGCAGTACTTC. The chain employs TRBV27 and TRBJ2-7; TRBD1 agrees at 7 bases. The CDR3 consists of 13 residues. The trim removed 6 bases at V and 2 bases at J, leaving 4 bases unmatched. Germline V gene lookup returns CDR1 MNHEY and CDR2 SMNVEV (reference sequence).

V usage is TRBV11-2 and J usage is TRBJ1-1; no definite D call. This CDR3 comprises 12 residues. Germline assignment: CDR1 SGHAT and CDR2 FQNNGV. The V and J ends lost 2 bases and 10 bases respectively, with 11 bases between them. The CDR3 is CASSLSRGRAFF. Here the CDR3 DNA reads TGTGCCAGCAGCTTATCTCGCGGTAGAGCTTTCTTT. Together with reference TRBV11-2 and TRBJ1-1, the CDR3 gives the full variable domain: EAGVAQSPRYKIIEKRQSVAFWCNPISGHATLYWYQQILGQGPKLLIQFQNNGVVDDSQLPKDRFSAERLKGVDSTLKIQPAKLEDSAVYLCASSLSRGRAFFGQGTRLTVV.

This rearrangement joins TRBV5-1 to TRBJ1-2; D perhaps matches TRBD1 (6 bases). Trimming left V 4 bases short and J 4 bases short, with 14 bases between. Germline loops: CDR1 SGHRS, CDR2 YFSETQ. The CDR3 is 14 residues long. For the CDR3, the DNA is TGCGCCAGCAGCACCGGACAGCAGCCCTATGGCTACACCTTC. It codes for CASSTGQQPYGYTF.

The chain recombines TRBV12-3 or TRBV12-4 with TRBJ1-3, with TRBD1 matching 9 bases. V gave up 5 bases and J gave up 8 bases; unmatched junction bases: 4. The CDR3 runs to 13 residues. Here the CDR3 reads CASSHTGGDTIYF. The CDR3 DNA follows: TGTGCCAGCAGTCATACAGGGGGCGACACCATATATTTT.

The chain has TRBV5-1 and TRBJ2-5; TRBD2 is a possible D gene (5 bases). The CDR3 is made up of 14 amino acids. Looked up from germline, CDR1 is SGHRS and CDR2 is YFSETQ. V lost 0 bases to trimming and J lost 4 bases, with 10 bases between them. In DNA form, the CDR3 reads TGCGCCAGCAGCTTGGGAGGGCTTGGAGAGACCCAGTACTTC. This sequence encodes CASSLGGLGETQYF.

The rearrangement uses TRBV5-4 and TRBJ1-2; 10 bases line up with TRBD1. Germline trimming cut 0 bases from V and 5 bases from J; bases unmatched to any gene: 13. CDR1 SGHNT and CDR2 YYREEE come from the germline V gene (reference sequence). The length of the CDR3 is 18 residues. The CDR3: CASSLGGLGQGLFYGYTF. The CDR3 bases are TGTGCCAGCAGCTTGGGGGGATTGGGACAGGGGTTATTTTATGGCTACACCTTC.

The chain employs TRBV12-3 or TRBV12-4 and TRBJ1-2; no firm D call. V lost 6 bases to trimming and J lost 4 bases, with 12 bases between them. The CDR3 is 13 residues long. This chain's CDR3 is CASRFGRGYGYTF. The CDR3 DNA sequence: TGTGCCAGCAGATTCGGACGGGGCTATGGCTACACCTTC.